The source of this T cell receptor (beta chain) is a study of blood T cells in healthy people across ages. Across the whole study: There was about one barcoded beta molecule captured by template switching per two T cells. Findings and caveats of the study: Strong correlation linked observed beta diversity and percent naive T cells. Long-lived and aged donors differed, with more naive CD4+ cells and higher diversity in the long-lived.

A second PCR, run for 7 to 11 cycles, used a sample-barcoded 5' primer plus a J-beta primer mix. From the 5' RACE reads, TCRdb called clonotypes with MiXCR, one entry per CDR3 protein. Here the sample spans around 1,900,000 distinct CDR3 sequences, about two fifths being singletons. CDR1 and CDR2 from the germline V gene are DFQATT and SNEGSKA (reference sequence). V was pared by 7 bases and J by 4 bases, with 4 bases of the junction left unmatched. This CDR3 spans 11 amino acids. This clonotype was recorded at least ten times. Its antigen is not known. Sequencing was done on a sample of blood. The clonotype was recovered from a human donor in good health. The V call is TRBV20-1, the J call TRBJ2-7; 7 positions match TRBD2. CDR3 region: CSVAGGYEQYF. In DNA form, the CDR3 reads TGCAGTGTGGCCGGGGGGTACGAGCAGTACTTC.